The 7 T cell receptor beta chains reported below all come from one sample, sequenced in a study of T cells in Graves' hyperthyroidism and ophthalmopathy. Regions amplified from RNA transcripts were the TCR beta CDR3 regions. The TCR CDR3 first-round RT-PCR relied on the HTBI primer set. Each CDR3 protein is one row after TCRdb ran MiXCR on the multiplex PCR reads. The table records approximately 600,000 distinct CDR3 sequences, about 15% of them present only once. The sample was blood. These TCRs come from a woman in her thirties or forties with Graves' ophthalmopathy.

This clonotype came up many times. The CDR3 bases are TGTGCCAGCAGGAAGGGGTCGAACACCGGGGAGCTGTTTTTT. Encoded protein: CASRKGSNTGELFF. V is TRBV28 and J is TRBJ2-2; perhaps TRBD1 as D (5 bases). Germline V CDR1 and CDR2: MDHEN, SYDVKM. There are 14 residues in the CDR3. V was clipped by 6 bases and J by 0 bases, with 8 bases between them.

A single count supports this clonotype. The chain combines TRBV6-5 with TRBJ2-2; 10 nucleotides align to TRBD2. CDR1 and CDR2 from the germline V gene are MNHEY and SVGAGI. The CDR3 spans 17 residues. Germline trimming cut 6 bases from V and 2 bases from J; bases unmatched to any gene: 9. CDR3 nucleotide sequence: TGTGCCAGCAGATATACCCGGACTAGCGGAAACACCGGGGAGCTGTTTTTT. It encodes CASRYTRTSGNTGELFF.

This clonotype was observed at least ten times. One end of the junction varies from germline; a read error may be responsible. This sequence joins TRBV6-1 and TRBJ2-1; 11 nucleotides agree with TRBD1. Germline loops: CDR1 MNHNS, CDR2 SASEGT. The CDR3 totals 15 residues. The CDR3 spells CASHPGQGVMNEQSF. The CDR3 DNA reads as TGTGCCAGCCACCCGGGACAGGGGGTTATGAATGAGCAGTCCTTC.

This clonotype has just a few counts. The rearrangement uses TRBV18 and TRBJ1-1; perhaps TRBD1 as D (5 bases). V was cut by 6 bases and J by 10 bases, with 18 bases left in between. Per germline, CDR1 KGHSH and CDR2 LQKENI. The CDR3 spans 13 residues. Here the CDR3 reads CASSPRRVYGAFF. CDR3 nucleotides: TGTGCCAGCTCCCCCCGCAGGGTCTACGGAGCTTTCTTT.

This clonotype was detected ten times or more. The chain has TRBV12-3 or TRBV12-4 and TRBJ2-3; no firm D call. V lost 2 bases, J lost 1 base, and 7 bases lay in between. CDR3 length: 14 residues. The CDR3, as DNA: TGTGCCAGCAGTTTAAGGGCCCGCACAGATACGCAGTATTTT. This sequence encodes CASSLRARTDTQYF.

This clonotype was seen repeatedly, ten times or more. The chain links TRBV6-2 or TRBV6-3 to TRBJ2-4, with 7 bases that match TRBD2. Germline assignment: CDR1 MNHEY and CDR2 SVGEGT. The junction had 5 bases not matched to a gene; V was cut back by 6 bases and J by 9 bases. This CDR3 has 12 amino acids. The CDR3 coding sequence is TGTGCCAGCAGCCAAGGGAGGGGCATTCAGTACTTC. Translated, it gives CASSQGRGIQYF.

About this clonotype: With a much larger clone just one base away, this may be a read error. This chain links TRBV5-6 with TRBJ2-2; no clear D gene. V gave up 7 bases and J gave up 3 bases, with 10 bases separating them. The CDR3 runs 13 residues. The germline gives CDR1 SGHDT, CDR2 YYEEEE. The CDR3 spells CASAYNHTGELFF. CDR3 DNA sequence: TGTGCCAGCGCGTATAATCACACCGGGGAGCTGTTTTTT.